A single sample gave rise to the 12 T cell receptor beta chains below, sequenced in a study of blood T cell repertoires in COVID-19. Profiled with immunoSEQ multiplex PCR; TCRdb holds only in-frame clones, not every one. Here the sample spans about half a million clones, roughly 89% being singletons. Sequenced input: peripheral blood. The receptors come from a young man with COVID-19, enrolled during active disease.

This clone appeared a single time. The V call is TRBV5-4, the J call TRBJ2-5; the match to TRBD2 covers 10 bases. Germline V CDR1 and CDR2: SGHNT, YYREEE (reference sequence). Trimming cost V 4 bases and J 5 bases; bases outside gene matches: 2. The CDR3 totals 13 residues. CDR3 in amino acids: CASSPGLAETQYF. Here the CDR3 DNA reads TGTGCCAGCAGCCCGGGACTAGCGGAGACCCAGTACTTC.

This clone was seen only a few times. The chain combines TRBV5-4 with TRBJ1-2; TRBD1 agrees at 8 bases. Per the germline V gene, CDR1 is SGHNT and CDR2 is YYREEE (reference sequence). This CDR3 is built from 15 residues. Trimming took 4 bases from V and 4 from J; bases not matched to a gene: 9. The chain's CDR3 is CASSTWTGRFYGYTF. CDR3 bases: TGTGCCAGCAGCACCTGGACAGGGAGGTTCTATGGCTACACCTTC.

The chain carries TRBV2 and TRBJ1-3; D not resolved. The CDR3 has 14 residues. Germline V lookup: CDR1 SNHLY, CDR2 FYNNEI. V was clipped by 5 bases and J by 0 bases, with 8 bases between them. DNA for the CDR3: TGTGCCAGCAGTCCCGTCTTCTCTGGAAACACCATATATTTT. Translation: CASSPVFSGNTIYF.

The sample holds a few counts of this clone. The chain links TRBV5-6 to TRBJ2-7; tentatively, D is TRBD2 (6 bases). V dropped 0 bases and J dropped 1 base, with 11 bases sitting between them. This CDR3 has 15 amino acids. CDR1 SGHDT and CDR2 YYEEEE come from the germline V gene. CDR3 bases: TGTGCCAGCAGCTTGGGCGGGACGTTTTCCTACGAGCAGTACTTC. This sequence encodes CASSLGGTFSYEQYF.

CDR3 DNA: TGCGCCAGCAGCTTGCTTCCGGGACAGGGCATCGAGCAGTACTTC. It yields the protein CASSLLPGQGIEQYF. The chain uses TRBV5-1 and TRBJ2-7; 9 nucleotides agree with TRBD1. Germline V CDR1 and CDR2: SGHRS, YFSETQ. The CDR3 is made up of 15 amino acids. The V segment lost 1 base and the J segment 6 bases; nucleotides outside the gene matches: 8.

The V call is TRBV19, the J call TRBJ2-5, with D possibly TRBD1 on 6 matching bases. This CDR3 has 13 amino acids. The V and J ends lost 5 bases and 5 bases respectively, with 12 bases between them. Germline CDR1 LNHDA, CDR2 SQIVND (reference sequence). The CDR3 region has the DNA TGTGCCAGTAGTTTTACTAGGGGGGAGACCCAGTACTTC. It translates to CASSFTRGETQYF.

The chain links TRBV15 to TRBJ2-5, with TRBD1 identical over 7 bases. Germline CDR1 reads LNHNV; CDR2 reads YYDKDF (reference sequence). CDR3 length equals 14 residues. V was pared by 7 bases and J by 2 bases, with 7 bases of the junction left unmatched. CDR3 sequence: CATKPGTDQETQYF. The CDR3 nucleotides are TGTGCCACCAAACCCGGGACAGATCAAGAGACCCAGTACTTC. Full variable domain (remainder filled in from reference TRBV15 and TRBJ2-5): DAMVIQNPRYQVTQFGKPVTLSCSQTLNHNVMYWYQQKSSQAPKLLFHYYDKDFNNEADTPDNFQSRRPNTSFCFLDIRSPGLGDTAMYLCATKPGTDQETQYFGPGTRLLVL.

The gene calls are TRBV5-4 and TRBJ2-7; TRBD1 matches 9 bases. The germline V gene encodes CDR1 SGHNT and CDR2 YYREEE (reference sequence). The CDR3 loop spans 14 amino acids. With V trimmed by 4 bases and J by 6 bases, 8 bases remained unmatched. CDR3 nucleotide sequence: TGTGCCAGCAGCGGACCGGGACAGGGCGGCGAGCAGTACTTC. Translation gives CASSGPGQGGEQYF.

J is TRBJ1-2 and V is TRBV6-5; D ambiguous. CDR1 is MNHEY, CDR2 SVGAGI, per germline. V lost 7 bases and J lost 3, with 15 bases in between. There are 14 residues in the CDR3. The CDR3 bases are TGTGCCAGCATCTTATCCTTGGGAGACTATGGCTACACCTTC. This gives the protein CASILSLGDYGYTF.

The V call is TRBV7-9, the J call TRBJ2-5, with D possibly matching TRBD1 (5 bases). V lost 5 bases, J lost 6 bases, and 10 bases lay in between. Germline CDR1 SEHNR, CDR2 FQNEAQ (reference sequence). There are 12 residues in the CDR3. The CDR3 region is CASSKQGKTQYF. Written as DNA, the CDR3 is TGTGCCAGCAGCAAGCAGGGAAAGACCCAGTACTTC.

The chain uses TRBV19 and TRBJ1-1; D gene uncertain. The CDR3 length is 11 residues. Trimming took 3 bases from V and 11 from J, leaving 10 bases between them. The germline CDR1 and CDR2 sequences are LNHDA and SQIVND (reference sequence). CDR3 in amino acids: CASSMSGRAFF. CDR3 nucleotide sequence: TGTGCCAGTAGTATGAGTGGGAGGGCTTTCTTT.

This rearrangement joins TRBV15 to TRBJ2-1; 11 bases align to TRBD1. The V gene end was trimmed by 3 bases and the J gene end by 7 bases; junction bases not matched to a gene: 5. The CDR3 contains 15 residues. Germline V gene data show CDR1 as LNHNV and CDR2 as YYDKDF (reference sequence). CDR3 coding DNA: TGTGCCACCAGCAGGGGACAGGGGGATAGTAATGAGCAGTTCTTC. Translation: CATSRGQGDSNEQFF.